The 5 T cell receptor beta chains reported below all come from one sample, sequenced in a study of control samples from healthy donors and cancer patients (dated by TCRdb to 2018 to 2020). Library creation used the immunoSEQ multiplex PCR assay. This immuneACCESS table, as held by TCRdb, lists in-frame sequences with V and J called but not all clones. Of the missing ones, under half trace to an unresolved V gene in checked studies; the others have no known cause. This sample lists 150,000 to 180,000 clones; just under 95% were detected once. The ten biggest clones cover around 5.4% of the sample. The source material was blood. The receptors shown here come from a man aged 35 to 55 in good health.

The chain has TRBV14 and TRBJ1-2; 7 bases map to TRBD1. V trimming: 3 bases; J trimming: 7 bases; junction bases outside the gene matches: 11. The CDR3 has 15 amino acids. CDR1 is SGHDN and CDR2 is FVKESK in the germline V gene. For the CDR3, the DNA is TGTGCCAGCAGCCAGGAGACAGGGTCGGGTAGTGGCTACACCTTC. Translated, it gives CASSQETGSGSGYTF.

Turning to this clone: The junction departs from germline at one end; a sequencing error may be responsible. The CDR3 DNA reads TGTGCCAGCGGCCGGGACAAAGATTCCCCCAGCAGGTTT. Translating it yields CASGRDKDSPSRF. The chain is built from TRBV6-5 and TRBJ1-5; tentative D call: TRBD1 (6 bases). The germline gives CDR1 MNHEY, CDR2 SVGAGI. This CDR3 has 13 residues.

This clone was seen just once. The chain has TRBV5-6 and TRBJ1-2, with D perhaps TRBD1 (5 bases). This CDR3 comprises 13 residues. The V end was cut by 4 bases, the J end by 4 bases, with 11 bases between. Germline CDR1 reads SGHDT; CDR2 reads YYEEEE. The CDR3 spells CASSPPGGYGYTF. CDR3 nucleotide sequence: TGTGCCAGCAGCCCCCCTGGGGGCTATGGCTACACCTTC.

This chain joins TRBV5-6 and TRBJ2-2; D gene ambiguous. The V gene lost 1 base and the J gene lost 2 bases, with 12 bases spanning the gap. This CDR3 is 16 amino acids long. CDR1 is SGHDT and CDR2 is YYEEEE in the germline V gene. The CDR3, as DNA: TGTGCCAGCAGCTTGTTCACAGCGAGAAACACCGGGGAGCTGTTTTTT. Amino acids: CASSLFTARNTGELFF.

This rearrangement joins TRBV6-1 to TRBJ1-3; 7 bases are shared with TRBD1. CDR3 length: 17 residues. Germline CDR1 and CDR2: MNHNS and SASEGT. Germline trimming cut 4 bases from V and 3 bases from J; bases unmatched to any gene: 12. CDR3 sequence (DNA): TGTGCCAGCAGTGGTGGGGCAGGGGGAGACTTTGGAAACACCATATATTTT. It encodes CASSGGAGGDFGNTIYF.